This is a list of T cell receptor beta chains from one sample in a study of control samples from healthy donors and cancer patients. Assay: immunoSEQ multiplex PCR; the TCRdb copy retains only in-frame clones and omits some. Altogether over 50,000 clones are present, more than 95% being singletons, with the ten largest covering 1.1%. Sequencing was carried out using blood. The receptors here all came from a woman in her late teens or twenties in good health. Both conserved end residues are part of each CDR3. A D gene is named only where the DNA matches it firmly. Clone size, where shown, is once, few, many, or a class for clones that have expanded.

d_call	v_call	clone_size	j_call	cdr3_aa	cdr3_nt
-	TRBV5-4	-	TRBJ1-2	CASSLDPGAEINYGYTF	TGTGCCAGCAGCTTGGATCCGGGGGCGGAGATCAACTATGGCTACACCTTC
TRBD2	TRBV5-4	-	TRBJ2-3	CASSLVKRGGTDTQYF	TGTGCCAGCAGCTTGGTTAAGCGGGGGGGGACAGATACGCAGTATTTT
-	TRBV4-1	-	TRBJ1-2	CASSQVGGANYGYTF	TGCGCCAGCAGCCAAGTGGGGGGAGCTAACTATGGCTACACCTTC
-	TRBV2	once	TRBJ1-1	CASSAQFSNTEAFF	TGTGCCAGCAGTGCCCAATTCTCGAACACTGAAGCTTTCTTT
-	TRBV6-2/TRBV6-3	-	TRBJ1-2	CASSYSEEAGGYTF	TGTGCCAGCAGTTACTCAGAAGAAGCGGGTGGCTACACCTTC
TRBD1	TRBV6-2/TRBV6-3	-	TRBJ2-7	CASSYARTGIPPYEQYF	TGTGCCAGCAGTTACGCCCGGACAGGTATCCCCCCCTACGAGCAGTACTTC
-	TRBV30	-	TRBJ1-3	CAWSVQGAGSGNTIYF	TGTGCCTGGAGTGTTCAAGGTGCGGGTTCTGGAAACACCATATATTTT
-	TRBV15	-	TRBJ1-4	CATSRDYLRSSNEKLFF	TGTGCCACCAGCAGAGACTACTTACGGTCCTCTAATGAAAAACTGTTTTTT
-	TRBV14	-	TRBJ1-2	CASSQDRGRRGYTF	TGTGCCAGCAGCCAAGATCGGGGGCGCCGGGGCTACACCTTC
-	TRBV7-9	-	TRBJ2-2	CASTQIAAGELFF	TGTGCCAGCACCCAGATTGCGGCCGGGGAGCTGTTTTTT
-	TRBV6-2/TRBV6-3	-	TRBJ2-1	CASSYPPQIAGTYNEQFF	TGTGCCAGCAGTTACCCCCCCCAAATTGCGGGGACCTACAATGAGCAGTTCTTC
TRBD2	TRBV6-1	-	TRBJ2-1	CASSEESGGYNEQFF	TGTGCCAGCAGTGAAGAGTCGGGGGGTTACAATGAGCAGTTCTTC
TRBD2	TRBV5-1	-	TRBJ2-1	CASSVLAGVYNEQFF	TGCGCCAGCAGCGTTCTAGCGGGGGTCTACAATGAGCAGTTCTTC
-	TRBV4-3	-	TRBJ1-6	CASSQDPTGTDYSPLHF	TGCGCCAGCAGCCAAGACCCCACGGGGACGGACTATTCACCCCTCCACTTT
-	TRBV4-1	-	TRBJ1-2	CASSQVRTAEKNGYTF	TGCGCCAGCAGCCAAGTTCGGACAGCCGAGAAAAATGGCTACACCTTC
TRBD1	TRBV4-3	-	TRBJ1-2	CASSQGQGTGYGYTF	TGCGCCAGCAGCCAAGGACAGGGGACTGGCTATGGCTACACCTTC
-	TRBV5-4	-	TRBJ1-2	CASSFGGIGSNYGYTF	TGTGCCAGCAGCTTTGGAGGGATCGGTAGCAACTATGGCTACACCTTC
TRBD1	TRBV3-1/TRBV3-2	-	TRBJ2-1	CASSRGTDEQFF	TGTGCCAGCAGCCGAGGGACAGATGAGCAGTTCTTC
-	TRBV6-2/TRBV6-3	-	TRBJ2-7	CASSRTDEQYF	TGTGCCAGCAGTAGGACAGACGAGCAGTACTTC
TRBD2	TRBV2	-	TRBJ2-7	CASGASGGPISSEQYF	TGTGCCAGCGGCGCTAGCGGGGGCCCCATTTCATCGGAGCAGTACTTC
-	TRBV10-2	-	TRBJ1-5	CASRENSNQPQHF	TGCGCCAGCAGGGAGAATAGCAATCAGCCCCAGCATTTT
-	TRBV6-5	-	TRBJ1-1	CASSYYPPTVNTEAFF	TGTGCCAGCAGTTACTACCCCCCGACAGTCAACACTGAAGCTTTCTTT